The clone carrying this T cell receptor beta chain is a singleton in its sample. Its antigen is undetermined. The source of the sample is a study of cytomegalovirus exposure and HLA in healthy donors. The study's findings and limits: Altogether, 160 or so TCR beta chains were recorded as cytomegalovirus-associated. Highest at DRB1 and lowest at HLA-C, TCR association rates differed among HLA loci in a later analysis. V- and J-gene trimming in TCR beta was tied to a missense DCLRE1C variant by an analysis performed later.

The PCR made use of 60 Vbeta and 13 Jbeta primers. Methods used by the authors: Among the unique TCR beta chains that a later analysis counted, about 84 million in all, roughly 11 million were shared. Repertoires were generated with immunoSEQ multiplex PCR, while TCRdb's copy carries only in-frame clones and drops some. That table gives V, J and clone size, and the DNA gave D and trimming. This table has some 220,000 clones, about three quarters appearing once. This CDR3 has 14 amino acids. The V gene's germline CDR1 is SGHNT and CDR2 YENEEA. Trimming cost V 0 bases and J 0 bases, with 6 bases left between them.

The origin of this receptor is a boy younger than 18 in good health and CMV-seronegative. The chain links TRBV11-3 to TRBJ2-7, with unresolved D. What was sequenced was PBMCs. CDR3: CASSLELGSYEQYF. In nucleotides, the CDR3 is TGTGCCAGCAGCTTAGAGCTAGGCTCCTACGAGCAGTACTTC.